The 2 T cell receptor beta chains below come from one sample, sequenced in a study of T-cell memory formation after mild COVID-19. In TCRdb, the 5' RACE reads were re-called with MiXCR into one record per CDR3 protein. The table has some 48,000 distinct CDR3 sequences, less than 15% seen once; the top ten hold over 20%. The sample was PBMCs or a T cell subset sorted from them (not recorded which). The source of these receptors is a man younger than 30 who had mild COVID-19 (a few samples of this study predate the infection). Cell type and time point are not known.

This clonotype was recorded at least ten times. The gene calls are TRBV6-2 or TRBV6-3 and TRBJ1-6; the D gene is possibly TRBD1 (5 bases). The CDR3 is 13 residues long. Trimming left V 6 bases short and J 14 bases short, with 17 bases between. Germline-derived CDR1 and CDR2 are MNHEY and SVGEGT. CDR3 in amino acids: CASRPDMRLTLHF. The CDR3 nucleotides are TGTGCCAGCAGACCGGACATGCGTCTGACCCTCCACTTT.

The chain uses TRBV12-3 or TRBV12-4 and TRBJ2-1; D is perhaps TRBD2 (5 bases). V shed 8 bases and J shed 7 bases, with 12 bases lying between them. The CDR3 covers 12 residues. CDR3 sequence (DNA): TGTGCCAGCGGGCGGGTGCGGAATGAGCAGTTCTTC. Translated: CASGRVRNEQFF.